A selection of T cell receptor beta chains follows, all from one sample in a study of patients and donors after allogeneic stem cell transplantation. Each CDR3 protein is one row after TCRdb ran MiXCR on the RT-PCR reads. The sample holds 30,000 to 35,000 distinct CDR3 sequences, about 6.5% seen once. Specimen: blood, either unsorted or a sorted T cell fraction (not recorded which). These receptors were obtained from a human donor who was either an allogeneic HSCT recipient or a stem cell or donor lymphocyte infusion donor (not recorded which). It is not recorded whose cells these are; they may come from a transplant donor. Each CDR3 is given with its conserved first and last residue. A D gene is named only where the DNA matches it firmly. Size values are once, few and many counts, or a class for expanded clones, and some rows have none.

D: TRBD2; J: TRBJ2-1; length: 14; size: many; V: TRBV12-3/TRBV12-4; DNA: TGTGCCAGCAGTTTCACTAGCGGGAACAATGAGCAGTTCTTC; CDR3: CASSFTSGNNEQFF
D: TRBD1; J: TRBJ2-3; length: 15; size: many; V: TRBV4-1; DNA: TGCGCCAGCAGCCAGGCAGGGGGTGGCACAGATACGCAGTATTTT; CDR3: CASSQAGGGTDTQYF
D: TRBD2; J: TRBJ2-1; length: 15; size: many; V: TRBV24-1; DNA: TGTGCCACCAGTGGTACTAGCGGGAGAGGTGGTGAGCAGTTCTTC; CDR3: CATSGTSGRGGEQFF
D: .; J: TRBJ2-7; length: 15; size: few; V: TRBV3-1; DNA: TGTGCCAGCAGCCAAGCCCTCACGAGCTCCTACGAGCAGTACTTC; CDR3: CASSQALTSSYEQYF
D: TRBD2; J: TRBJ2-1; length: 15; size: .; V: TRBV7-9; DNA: TGTGCCAGCAGCTCCGAGCGGGAGATCGACAATGAGCAGTTCTTC; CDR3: CASSSEREIDNEQFF
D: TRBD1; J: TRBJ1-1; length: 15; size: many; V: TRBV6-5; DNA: TGTGCCAGCAGACCCTATCGACAGGGCGGTACTGAAGCTTTCTTT; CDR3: CASRPYRQGGTEAFF
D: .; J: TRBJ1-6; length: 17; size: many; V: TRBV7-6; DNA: TGTGCCAGCAGCTTTACCGCCCTCAGGAAGACTAATTCACCCCTCCACTTT; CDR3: CASSFTALRKTNSPLHF
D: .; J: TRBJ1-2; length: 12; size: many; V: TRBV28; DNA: TGTGCCAGCAACCGCATGGGGTCGGGCTACACCTTC; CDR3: CASNRMGSGYTF
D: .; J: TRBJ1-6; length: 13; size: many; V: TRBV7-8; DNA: TGTGCCAGCAGCTTAGACCTTAATTCACCCCTCCACTTT; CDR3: CASSLDLNSPLHF
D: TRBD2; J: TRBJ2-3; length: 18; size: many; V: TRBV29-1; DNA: TGCAGCGTTGAAGATCGGGGACTAGCGGGAGTGGTTATGGATACGCAGTATTTT; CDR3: CSVEDRGLAGVVMDTQYF
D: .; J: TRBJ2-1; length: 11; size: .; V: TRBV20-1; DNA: TGCAGTGCTCCCTGGGGGGTCCAGTTTTTCTTC; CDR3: CSAPWGVQFFF
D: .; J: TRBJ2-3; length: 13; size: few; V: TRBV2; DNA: TGTGCCAGTAGATATACGCAGACAAGTACGCAGTATTTT; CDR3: CASRYTQTSTQYF
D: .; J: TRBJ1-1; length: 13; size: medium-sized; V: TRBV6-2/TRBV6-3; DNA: TGTGCCAGCAGCTCTGGGGGGCCCACTGAAGCTTTCTTT; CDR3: CASSSGGPTEAFF
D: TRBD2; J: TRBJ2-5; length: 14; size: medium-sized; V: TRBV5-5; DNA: TGTGCCAGCAGCTTTGGACTAGGGCAAGAGACCCAGTACTTC; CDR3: CASSFGLGQETQYF
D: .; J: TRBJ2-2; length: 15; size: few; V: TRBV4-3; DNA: TGCGCCAGCAGCCAAGACAGGATGAACACCGGGGAGCTGTTTTTT; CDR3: CASSQDRMNTGELFF
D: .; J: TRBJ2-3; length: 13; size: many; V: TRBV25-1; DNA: TGTGCCAGCAGTGACAGGGTCACAGATACGCAGTATTTT; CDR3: CASSDRVTDTQYF
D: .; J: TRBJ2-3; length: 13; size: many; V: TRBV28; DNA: TGTGCCAGCAGGCTTTCCCGATGGGGGGCGCAGTATTTT; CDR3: CASRLSRWGAQYF
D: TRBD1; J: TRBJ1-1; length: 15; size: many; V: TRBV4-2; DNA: TGTGCCAGCAGCCAAGAGACAGGGGCGCGCACTGAAGCTTTCTTT; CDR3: CASSQETGARTEAFF
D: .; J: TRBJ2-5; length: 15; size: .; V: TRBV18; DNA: TGTGCCAGCTCAGAAATGGACATCTCTCGAGAGACCCAGTACTTC; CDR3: CASSEMDISRETQYF
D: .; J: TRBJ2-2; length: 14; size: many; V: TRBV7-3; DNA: TGTGCCAGCAGCAGCCAGGTGGACACCGGGGAGCTGTTTTTT; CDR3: CASSSQVDTGELFF
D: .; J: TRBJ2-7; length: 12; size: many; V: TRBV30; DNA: TGTGCCTGGACAAGGGACGTTAACGAGCAGTACTTC; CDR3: CAWTRDVNEQYF
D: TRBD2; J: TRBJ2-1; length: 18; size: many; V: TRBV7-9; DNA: TGTGCCAGCAGCTCCTCTCGTGCCAGCGGGAGGATCTACAATGAGCAGTTCTTC; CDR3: CASSSSRASGRIYNEQFF
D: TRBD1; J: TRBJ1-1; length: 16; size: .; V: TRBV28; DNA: TGTGCCAGCAGTTCCCTACCGGGACAGGGGAACACTGAAGCTTTCTTT; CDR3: CASSSLPGQGNTEAFF
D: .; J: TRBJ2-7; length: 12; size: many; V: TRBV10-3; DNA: TGTGCCATCAGTTACGGTACCTACGAGCAGTACTTC; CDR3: CAISYGTYEQYF
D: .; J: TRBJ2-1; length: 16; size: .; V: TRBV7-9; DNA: TGTGCCAGCAGCCCCAGGGGATGGGGCTCCTACAATGAGCAGTTCTTC; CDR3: CASSPRGWGSYNEQFF
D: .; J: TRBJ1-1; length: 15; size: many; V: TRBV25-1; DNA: TGTGCCAGCAGAAGCTTCACCGCGGAGGACACTGAAGCTTTCTTT; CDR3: CASRSFTAEDTEAFF
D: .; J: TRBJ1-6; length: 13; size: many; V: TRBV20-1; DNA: TGCAGTGCTAGAGTTCCCGGTAATTCACCCCTCCACTTT; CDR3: CSARVPGNSPLHF
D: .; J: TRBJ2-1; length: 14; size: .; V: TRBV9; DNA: TGTGCCAGCAGCTTCGGTGTAGTCGGCAATGAGCAGTTCTTC; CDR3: CASSFGVVGNEQFF
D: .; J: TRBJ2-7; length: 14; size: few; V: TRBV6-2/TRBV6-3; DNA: TGTGCCAGCAGTTACGGTCATAGGGGATACGAGCAGTACTTC; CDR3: CASSYGHRGYEQYF
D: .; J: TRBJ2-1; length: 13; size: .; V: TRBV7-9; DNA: TGTGCCAGCAGATGGCAGGGAAACAATGAGCAGTTCTTC; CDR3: CASRWQGNNEQFF
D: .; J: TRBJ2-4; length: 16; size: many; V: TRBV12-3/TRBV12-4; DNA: TGTGCCAGCAGTTTAGGATCGTCGGTAGCCAAAAACATTCAGTACTTC; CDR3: CASSLGSSVAKNIQYF
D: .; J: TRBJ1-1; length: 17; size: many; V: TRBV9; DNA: TGTGCCAGCAGCGCCAAGGGCGGCGTAGCAATGAACACTGAAGCTTTCTTT; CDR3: CASSAKGGVAMNTEAFF
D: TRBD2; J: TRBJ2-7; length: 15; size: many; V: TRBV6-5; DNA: TGTGCCAGCAGAAGAGGGACTAGCGGATCCTACGAGCAGTACTTC; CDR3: CASRRGTSGSYEQYF
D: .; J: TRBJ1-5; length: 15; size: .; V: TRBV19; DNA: TGTGCCAGTACCCCTGGGAGGGGTAGCAATCAGCCCCAGCATTTT; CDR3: CASTPGRGSNQPQHF
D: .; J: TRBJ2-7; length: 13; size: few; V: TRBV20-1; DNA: TGCAGTGCTAGACCGGGTTTCTCTTACGAGCAGTACTTC; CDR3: CSARPGFSYEQYF